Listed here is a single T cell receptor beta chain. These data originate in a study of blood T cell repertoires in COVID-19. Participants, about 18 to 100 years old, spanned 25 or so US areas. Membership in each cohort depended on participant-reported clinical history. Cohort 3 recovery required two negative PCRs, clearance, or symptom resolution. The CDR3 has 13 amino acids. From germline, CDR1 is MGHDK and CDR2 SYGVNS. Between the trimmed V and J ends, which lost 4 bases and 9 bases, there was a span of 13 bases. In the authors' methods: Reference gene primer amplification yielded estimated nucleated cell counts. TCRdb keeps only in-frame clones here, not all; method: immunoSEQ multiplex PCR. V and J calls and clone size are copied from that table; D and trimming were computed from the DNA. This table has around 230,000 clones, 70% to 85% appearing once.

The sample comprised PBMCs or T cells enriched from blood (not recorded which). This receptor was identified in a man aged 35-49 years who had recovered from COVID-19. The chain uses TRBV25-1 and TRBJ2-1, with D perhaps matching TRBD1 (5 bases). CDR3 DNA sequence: TGTGCCAGCAGTGTCTCAGGGTTGGGTGAGCAGTTCTTC. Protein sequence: CASSVSGLGEQFF. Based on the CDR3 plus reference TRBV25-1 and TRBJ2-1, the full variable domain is EADIYQTPRYLVIGTGKKITLECSQTMGHDKMYWYQQDPGMELHLIHYSYGVNSTEKGDLSSESTVSRIRTEHFPLTLESARPSHTSQYLCASSVSGLGEQFFGPGTRLTVL.